This TCR beta chain was identified in a study of blood T cell repertoires in COVID-19. Turning to the study itself: T cells, B-cell-depleted T cells, or PBMCs provided the cDNA or gDNA that served as material.

The CDR3 runs to 13 residues. CDR1 is KGHSH and CDR2 is LQKENI in the germline V gene. Losses at the gene ends were 3 bases for V and 13 bases for J; bases not matched to a gene: 7. Data came from immunoSEQ multiplex PCR; TCRdb stores just in-frame clones and leaves some out. This repertoire shows some 190,000 clones, 84% found once; its top ten account for around 7.8%. Seattle patients were enrolled while actively infected and followed longitudinally. Material for sequencing was peripheral blood. The receptor was derived from a woman of 80 years or more with COVID-19, enrolled during active disease. This chain uses TRBV18 with TRBJ1-4, with TRBD1 matching 8 bases. The CDR3 nucleotides read TGTGCCAGCTCACCGCGAGACAGGGGCAGACTGTTTTTT. Residues: CASSPRDRGRLFF.